The clone carrying this TCR beta chain showed up just a few times. A single record per CDR3 protein comes from TCRdb applying MiXCR to the RT-PCR reads. The table records 410,000 or so distinct CDR3 sequences, roughly 17% of them present only once. This entry is derived from a study of patients and donors after allogeneic stem cell transplantation. This CDR3 is built from 12 residues. Trimming took 7 bases from V and 7 from J, leaving 13 bases between them. The sequenced material came from blood, either unsorted or a sorted T cell fraction (not recorded which). The TCR comes from a human donor who was either an allogeneic HSCT recipient or a stem cell or donor lymphocyte infusion donor (not recorded which). It is not recorded whose cells these are; they may come from a transplant donor. This chain uses TRBV12-3 or TRBV12-4 with TRBJ1-2, with TRBD1 as a possible D gene (5 bases). CDR3 coding DNA: TGTGCCAGCAATCAGGGCGGGGTTGGCTACACCTTC. This encodes CASNQGGVGYTF.